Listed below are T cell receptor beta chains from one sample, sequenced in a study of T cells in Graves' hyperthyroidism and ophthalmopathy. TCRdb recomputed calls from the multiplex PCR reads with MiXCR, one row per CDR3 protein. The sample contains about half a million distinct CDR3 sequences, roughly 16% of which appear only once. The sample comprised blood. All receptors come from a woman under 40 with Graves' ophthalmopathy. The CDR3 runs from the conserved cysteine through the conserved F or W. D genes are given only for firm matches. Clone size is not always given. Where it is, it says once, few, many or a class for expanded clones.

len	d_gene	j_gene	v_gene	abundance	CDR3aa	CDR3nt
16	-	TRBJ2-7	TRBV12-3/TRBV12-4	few	CASSLSGGLASYEQYF	TGTGCCAGCAGTCTATCCGGGGGACTGGCCTCCTACGAGCAGTACTTC
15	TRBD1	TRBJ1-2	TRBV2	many	CASSDSGTAYYGYTF	TGTGCCAGCAGCGACTCCGGGACAGCCTACTATGGCTACACCTTC
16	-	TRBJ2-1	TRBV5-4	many	CASSLDAAPNYNEQFF	TGTGCCAGCAGCTTGGATGCGGCCCCTAATTACAATGAGCAGTTCTTC
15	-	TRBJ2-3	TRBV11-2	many	CASSLGGRDTDTQYF	TGTGCCAGCAGCTTAGGAGGCAGGGACACAGATACGCAGTATTTT
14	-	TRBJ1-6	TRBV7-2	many	CASNAGRRDSPLHF	TGTGCCAGCAACGCGGGACGCCGCGATTCACCCCTCCACTTT
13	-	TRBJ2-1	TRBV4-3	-	CASSQDAGNEQFF	TGCGCCAGCAGCCAAGATGCGGGTAATGAGCAGTTCTTC
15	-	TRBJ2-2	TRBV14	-	CASSPLWQGSGELFF	TGTGCCAGCAGCCCCCTGTGGCAGGGGAGCGGGGAGCTGTTTTTT
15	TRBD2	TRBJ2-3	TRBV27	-	CASSVWEGSTDTQYF	TGTGCCAGCAGTGTCTGGGAGGGGAGCACAGATACGCAGTATTTT
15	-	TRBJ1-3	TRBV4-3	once	CASSHRYRDGNTIYF	TGCGCCAGCAGCCACCGCTACAGAGATGGAAACACCATATATTTT
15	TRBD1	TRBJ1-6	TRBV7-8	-	CASSLDTGGGSPLHF	TGTGCCAGCAGCCTGGACACAGGGGGAGGTTCACCCCTCCACTTT
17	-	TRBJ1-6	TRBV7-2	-	CASSLDYWSSYNSPLHF	TGTGCCAGCAGCTTAGATTATTGGAGCTCCTATAATTCACCCCTCCACTTT
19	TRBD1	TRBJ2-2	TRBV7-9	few	CASSLEGPDRGSVSGELFF	TGTGCCAGCAGCTTAGAGGGACCAGACAGGGGATCAGTCTCCGGGGAGCTGTTTTTT
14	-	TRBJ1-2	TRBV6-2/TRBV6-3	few	CASRPQGRIYGYTF	TGTGCCAGCAGGCCCCAGGGGCGCATCTATGGCTACACCTTC
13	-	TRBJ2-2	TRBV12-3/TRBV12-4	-	CASSRLNTGELFF	TGTGCCAGCAGTCGACTTAACACCGGGGAGCTGTTTTTT
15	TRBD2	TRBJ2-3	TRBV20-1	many	CSARNAGGLGDTQYF	TGCAGTGCTAGGAATGCGGGAGGCTTGGGGGATACGCAGTATTTT
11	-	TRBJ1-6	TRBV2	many	CASSADSPLHF	TGTGCCTCATCGGCGGATTCACCCCTCCACTTT
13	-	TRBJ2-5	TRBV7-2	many	CASSLQGFETQYF	TGTGCCAGCAGCTTGCAGGGCTTTGAGACCCAGTACTTC
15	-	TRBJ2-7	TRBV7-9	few	CASSLLASGSYEQYF	TGTGCCAGCAGCTTATTGGCATCAGGCTCCTACGAGCAGTACTTC
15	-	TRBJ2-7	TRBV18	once	CASSVRGAGGMRQYF	TGTGCCAGCTCAGTCCGGGGGGCAGGGGGCATGCGGCAGTACTTC
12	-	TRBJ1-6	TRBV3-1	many	CASSLRNSPLHF	TGTGCCAGCAGCCTAAGAAATTCACCCCTCCACTTT
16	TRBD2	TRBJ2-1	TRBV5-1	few	CASSLSGGGRNNEQFF	TGCGCCAGCAGCTTGAGCGGTGGCGGGAGGAACAATGAGCAGTTCTTC
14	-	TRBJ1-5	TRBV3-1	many	CASSQWSGGQPQHF	TGTGCCAGCAGCCAATGGTCGGGAGGACAGCCCCAGCATTTT
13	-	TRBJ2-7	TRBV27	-	CASSVKRYYEQYF	TGTGCCAGCAGTGTTAAGAGATACTACGAGCAGTACTTC
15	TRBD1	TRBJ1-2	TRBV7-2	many	CASSPGTGEWYGYTF	TGTGCCAGCAGCCCCGGGACAGGGGAATGGTATGGCTACACCTTC
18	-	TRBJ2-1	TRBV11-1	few	CASSLEVGRGLSYNEQFF	TGTGCCAGCAGCTTAGAGGTAGGCAGGGGCCTCTCCTACAATGAGCAGTTCTTC
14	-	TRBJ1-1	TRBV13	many	CASSSTDRTTEAFF	TGTGCCAGCAGCTCTACAGACAGGACCACTGAAGCTTTCTTT
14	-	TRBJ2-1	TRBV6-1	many	CASIQIDLNNEQFF	TGTGCCAGCATCCAGATCGACCTGAACAATGAGCAGTTCTTC
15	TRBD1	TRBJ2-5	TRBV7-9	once	CASSFSGQGYETQYF	TGTGCCAGCAGTTTTTCCGGACAGGGGTACGAGACCCAGTACTTC
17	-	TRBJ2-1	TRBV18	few	CASSPPNRANSYNEQFF	TGTGCCAGCTCACCACCGAACAGGGCCAACTCCTACAATGAGCAGTTCTTC